The clone carrying this TCR beta chain has ten or more counts. Germline assignment: CDR1 SQVTM and CDR2 ANQGSEA. The junction had 6 bases not matched to a gene; V was cut back by 2 bases and J by 6 bases. This CDR3 comprises 13 residues. This specimen comes from a study of response to subunit inactivated influenza vaccine. One entry per CDR3 protein, called by TCRdb with MiXCR from the RT-PCR reads. The table includes 500,000 to 600,000 distinct CDR3 sequences, approximately 11% detected once. These same records also appear under a second study, on T cells expressing NK-cell markers. That work contributes: TCR beta cDNA was generated via 5'RACE template switching incorporating UMIs.

The receptor was isolated from a man aged 50-60 years who received an inactivated influenza vaccine. This sample comprised PBMCs from blood, obtained on the day of vaccination. This sequence joins TRBV29-1 and TRBJ2-7, with 8 bases matching TRBD1. CDR3 in DNA: TGCAGCGTTGAATCCCAGACAGGGGTCGAGCAGTACTTC. It is translated as CSVESQTGVEQYF.